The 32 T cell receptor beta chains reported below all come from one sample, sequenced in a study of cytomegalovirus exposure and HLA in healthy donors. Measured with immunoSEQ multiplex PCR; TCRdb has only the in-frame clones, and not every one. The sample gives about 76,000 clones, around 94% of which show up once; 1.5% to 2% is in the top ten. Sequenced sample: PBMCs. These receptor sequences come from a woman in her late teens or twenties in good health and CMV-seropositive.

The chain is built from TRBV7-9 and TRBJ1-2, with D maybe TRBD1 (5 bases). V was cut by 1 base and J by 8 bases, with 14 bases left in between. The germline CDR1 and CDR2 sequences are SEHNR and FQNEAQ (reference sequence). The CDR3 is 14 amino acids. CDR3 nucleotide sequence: TGTGCCAGCAGCTTAGGTCAGGGCTCTAAGGGCTACACCTTC. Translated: CASSLGQGSKGYTF.

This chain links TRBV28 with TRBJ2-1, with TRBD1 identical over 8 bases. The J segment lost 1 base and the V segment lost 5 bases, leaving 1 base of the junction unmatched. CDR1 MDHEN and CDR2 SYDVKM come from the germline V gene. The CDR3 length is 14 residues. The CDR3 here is CASSTGGSYNEQFF. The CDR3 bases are TGTGCCAGCAGTACAGGGGGTTCCTACAATGAGCAGTTCTTC.

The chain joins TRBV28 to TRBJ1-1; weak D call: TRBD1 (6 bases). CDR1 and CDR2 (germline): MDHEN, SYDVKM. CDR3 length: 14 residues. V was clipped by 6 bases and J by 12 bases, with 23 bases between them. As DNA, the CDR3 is TGTGCCAGCAGCCCTGAGGGACACGGCTCTCTGTCTTTCTTT. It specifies CASSPEGHGSLSFF.

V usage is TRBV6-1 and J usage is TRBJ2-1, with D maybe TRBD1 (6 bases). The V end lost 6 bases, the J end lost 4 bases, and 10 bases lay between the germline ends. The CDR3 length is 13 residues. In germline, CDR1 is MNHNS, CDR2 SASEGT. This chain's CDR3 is CASSLQGYNEQFF. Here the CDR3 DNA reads TGTGCCAGCAGCCTACAGGGTTACAATGAGCAGTTCTTC.

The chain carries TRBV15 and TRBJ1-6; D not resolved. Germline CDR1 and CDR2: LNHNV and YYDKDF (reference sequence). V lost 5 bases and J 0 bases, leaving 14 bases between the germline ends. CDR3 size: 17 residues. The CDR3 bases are TGTGCCACCAGCGGTACCGGGGTTAGCTCCTATAATTCACCCCTCCACTTT. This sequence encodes CATSGTGVSSYNSPLHF.

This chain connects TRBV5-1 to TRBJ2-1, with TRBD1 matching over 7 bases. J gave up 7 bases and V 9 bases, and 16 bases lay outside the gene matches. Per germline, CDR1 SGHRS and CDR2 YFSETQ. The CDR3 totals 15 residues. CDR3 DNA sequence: TGCGCCACTCACCTGGACAGGCCAACGGGGAATGAGCAGTTCTTC. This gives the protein CATHLDRPTGNEQFF.

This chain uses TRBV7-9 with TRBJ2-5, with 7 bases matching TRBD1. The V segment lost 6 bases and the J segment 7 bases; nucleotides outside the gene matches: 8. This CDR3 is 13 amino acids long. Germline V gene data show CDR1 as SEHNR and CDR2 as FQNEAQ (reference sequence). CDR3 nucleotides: TGTGCCAGCAGATCGGGACAGTCCCGGACCCAGTACTTC. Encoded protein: CASRSGQSRTQYF. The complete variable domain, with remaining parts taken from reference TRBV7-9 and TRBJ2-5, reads DTGVSQNPRHKITKRGQNVTFRCDPISEHNRLYWYRQTLGQGPEFLTYFQNEAQLEKSRLLSDRFSAERPKGSFSTLEIQRTEQGDSAMYLCASRSGQSRTQYFGPGTRLLVL.

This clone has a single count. The CDR3, as DNA: TGTGCCAGCTCCCGGGACAGGACCGGCTACACCTTC. Residues: CASSRDRTGYTF. This chain links TRBV25-1 with TRBJ1-2; 8 nucleotides agree with TRBD1. The CDR3 runs 12 residues. Germline V lookup: CDR1 MGHDK, CDR2 SYGVNS. V was pared by 8 bases and J by 8 bases, with 7 bases of the junction left unmatched.

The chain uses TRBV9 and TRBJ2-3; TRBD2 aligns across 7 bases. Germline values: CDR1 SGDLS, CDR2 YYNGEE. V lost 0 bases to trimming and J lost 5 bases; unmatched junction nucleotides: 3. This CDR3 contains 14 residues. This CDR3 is CASSVGLAVDTQYF. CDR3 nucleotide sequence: TGTGCCAGCAGCGTAGGTCTAGCGGTAGATACGCAGTATTTT.

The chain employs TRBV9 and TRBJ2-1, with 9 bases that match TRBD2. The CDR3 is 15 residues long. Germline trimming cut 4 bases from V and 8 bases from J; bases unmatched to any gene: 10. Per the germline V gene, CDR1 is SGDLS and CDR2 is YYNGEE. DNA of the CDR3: TGTGCCAGCAGCCCGACGGGACTAGCAAGGGATGAGCAGTTCTTC. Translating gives CASSPTGLARDEQFF.

CDR3 region: CSVRGGGYTF. CDR3 nucleotides: TGCAGTGTACGAGGAGGGGGCTACACCTTC. The chain couples TRBV20-1 to TRBJ1-2; D not resolved. This CDR3 comprises 10 residues. Trimming stripped 7 bases from V and 8 bases from J, with 11 bases between. Germline-derived CDR1 and CDR2 are DFQATT and SNEGSKA (reference sequence).

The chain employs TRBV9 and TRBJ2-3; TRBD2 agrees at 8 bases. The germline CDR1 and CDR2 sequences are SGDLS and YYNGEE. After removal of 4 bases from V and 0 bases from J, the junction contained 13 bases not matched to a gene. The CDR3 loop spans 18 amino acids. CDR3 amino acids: CASSPSLRGERSTDTQYF. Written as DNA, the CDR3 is TGTGCCAGCAGCCCCTCCCTGCGGGGGGAAAGAAGCACAGATACGCAGTATTTT.

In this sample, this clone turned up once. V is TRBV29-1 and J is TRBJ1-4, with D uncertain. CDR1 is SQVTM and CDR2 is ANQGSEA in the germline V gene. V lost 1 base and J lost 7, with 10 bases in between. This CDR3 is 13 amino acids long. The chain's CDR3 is CSVEGPSGEKLFF. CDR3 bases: TGCAGCGTTGAAGGGCCTTCGGGTGAAAAACTGTTTTTT.

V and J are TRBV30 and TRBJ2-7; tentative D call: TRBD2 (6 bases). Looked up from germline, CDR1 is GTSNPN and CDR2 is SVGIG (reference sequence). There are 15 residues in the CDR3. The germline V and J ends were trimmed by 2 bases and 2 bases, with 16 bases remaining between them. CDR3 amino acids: CAWSRGAGAAYEQYF. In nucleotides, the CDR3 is TGTGCCTGGAGTCGGGGAGCGGGTGCCGCCTACGAGCAGTACTTC.

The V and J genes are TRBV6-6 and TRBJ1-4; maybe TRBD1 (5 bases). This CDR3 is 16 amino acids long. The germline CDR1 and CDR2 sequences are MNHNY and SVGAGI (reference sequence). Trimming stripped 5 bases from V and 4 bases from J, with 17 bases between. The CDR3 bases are TGTGCCAGCAGTATTCTGGTGACAGAAAATAATGAAAAACTGTTTTTT. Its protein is CASSILVTENNEKLFF.

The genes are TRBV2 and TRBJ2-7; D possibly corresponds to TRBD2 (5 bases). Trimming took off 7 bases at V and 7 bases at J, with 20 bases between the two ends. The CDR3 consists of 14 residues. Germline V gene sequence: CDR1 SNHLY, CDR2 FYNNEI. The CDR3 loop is CASIGRLETGEQYF. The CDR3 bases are TGTGCCAGCATTGGCCGGCTCGAAACGGGGGAGCAGTACTTC.

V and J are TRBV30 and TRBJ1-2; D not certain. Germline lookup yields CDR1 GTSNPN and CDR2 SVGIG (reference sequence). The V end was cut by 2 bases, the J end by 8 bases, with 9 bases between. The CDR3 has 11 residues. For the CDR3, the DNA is TGTGCCTGGAGTAATAGCGACGGCTACACCTTC. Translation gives CAWSNSDGYTF. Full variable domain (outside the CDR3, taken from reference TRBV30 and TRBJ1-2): SQTIHQWPATLVQPVGSPLSLECTVEGTSNPNLYWYRQAAGRGLQLLFYSVGIGQISSEVPQNLSASRPQDRQFILSSKKLLLSDSGFYLCAWSNSDGYTFGSGTRLTVV.

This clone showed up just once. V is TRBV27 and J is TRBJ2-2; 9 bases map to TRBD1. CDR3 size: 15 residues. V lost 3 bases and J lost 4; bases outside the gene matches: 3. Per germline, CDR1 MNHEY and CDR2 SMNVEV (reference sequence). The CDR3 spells CASSLRTGVTGELFF. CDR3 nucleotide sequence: TGTGCCAGCAGTTTGCGGACAGGGGTCACCGGGGAGCTGTTTTTT.

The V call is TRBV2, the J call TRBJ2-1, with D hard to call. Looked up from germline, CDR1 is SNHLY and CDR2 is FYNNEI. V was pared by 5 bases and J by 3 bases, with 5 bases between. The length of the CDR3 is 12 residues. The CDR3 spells CASSPNYNEQFF. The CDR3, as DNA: TGTGCCAGCAGTCCCAACTACAATGAGCAGTTCTTC. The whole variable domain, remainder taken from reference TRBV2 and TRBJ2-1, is EPEVTQTPSHQVTQMGQEVILRCVPISNHLYFYWYRQILGQKVEFLVSFYNNEISEKSEIFDDQFSVERPDGSNFTLKIRSTKLEDSAMYFCASSPNYNEQFFGPGTRLTVL.

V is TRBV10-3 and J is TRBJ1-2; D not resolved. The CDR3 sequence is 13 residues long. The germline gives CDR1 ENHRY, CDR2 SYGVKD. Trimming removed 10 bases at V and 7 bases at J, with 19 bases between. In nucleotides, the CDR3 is TGTGCCACGACGGCGACCGCCTCGGGTGGCTACACCTTC. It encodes CATTATASGGYTF.

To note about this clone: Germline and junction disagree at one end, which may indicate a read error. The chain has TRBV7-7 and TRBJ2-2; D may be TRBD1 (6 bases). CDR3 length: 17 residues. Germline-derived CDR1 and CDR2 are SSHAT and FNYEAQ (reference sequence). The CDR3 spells CASSLIQRTEITGELFF. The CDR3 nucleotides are TGTGCTAGCAGCCTCATTCAGAGGACAGAGATCACCGGGGAGCTGTTTTTT.

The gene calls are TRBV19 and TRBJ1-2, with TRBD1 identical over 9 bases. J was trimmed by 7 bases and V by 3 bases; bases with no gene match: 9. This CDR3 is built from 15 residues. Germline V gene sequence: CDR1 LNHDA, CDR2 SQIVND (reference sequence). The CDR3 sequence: CASSIPGTGRPGYTF. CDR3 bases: TGTGCCAGTAGTATCCCCGGGACAGGGAGGCCTGGCTACACCTTC.

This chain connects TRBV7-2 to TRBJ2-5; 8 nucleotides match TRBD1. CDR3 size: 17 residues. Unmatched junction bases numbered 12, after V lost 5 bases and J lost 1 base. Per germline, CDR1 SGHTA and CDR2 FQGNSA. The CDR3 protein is CASSRYLAQGGQETQYF. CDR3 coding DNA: TGTGCCAGCAGCCGGTACCTCGCACAGGGGGGCCAAGAGACCCAGTACTTC.

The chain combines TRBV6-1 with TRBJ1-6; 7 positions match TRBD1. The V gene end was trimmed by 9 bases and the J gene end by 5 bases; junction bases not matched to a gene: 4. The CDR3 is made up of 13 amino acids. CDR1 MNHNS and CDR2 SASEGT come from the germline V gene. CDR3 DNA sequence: TGTGCCAGTCACGGGACAGATAATTCACCCCTCCACTTT. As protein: CASHGTDNSPLHF.

The CDR3 sequence is CASSAGLAGTGELFF. Here the CDR3 DNA reads TGTGCCAGCAGCGCCGGACTAGCGGGCACCGGGGAGCTGTTTTTT. This chain uses TRBV9 with TRBJ2-2; 11 bases match TRBD2. Germline trimming cut 3 bases from V and 4 bases from J; bases unmatched to any gene: 2. The CDR3 has 15 residues. The germline CDR1 and CDR2 sequences are SGDLS and YYNGEE.

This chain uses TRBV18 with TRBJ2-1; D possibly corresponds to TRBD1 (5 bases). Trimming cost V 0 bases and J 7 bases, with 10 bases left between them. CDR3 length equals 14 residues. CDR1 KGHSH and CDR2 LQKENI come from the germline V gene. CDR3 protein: CASSPPLRENEQFF. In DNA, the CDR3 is TGTGCCAGCTCACCACCGCTCAGGGAAAATGAGCAGTTCTTC.

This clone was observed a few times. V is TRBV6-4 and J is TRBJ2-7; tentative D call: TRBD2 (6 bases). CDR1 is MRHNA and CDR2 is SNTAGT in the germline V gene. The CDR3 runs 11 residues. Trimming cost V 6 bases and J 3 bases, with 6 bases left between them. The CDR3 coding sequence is TGTGCCAGCAGGGAGGGCTACGAGCAGTACTTC. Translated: CASREGYEQYF.

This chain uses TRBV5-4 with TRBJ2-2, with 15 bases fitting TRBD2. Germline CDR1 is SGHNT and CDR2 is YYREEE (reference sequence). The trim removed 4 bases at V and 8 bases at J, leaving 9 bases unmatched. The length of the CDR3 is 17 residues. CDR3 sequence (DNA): TGTGCCAGCAGCCTGGGACTAGCGGGAGGCTTGGGGGGGGAGCTGTTTTTT. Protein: CASSLGLAGGLGGELFF.

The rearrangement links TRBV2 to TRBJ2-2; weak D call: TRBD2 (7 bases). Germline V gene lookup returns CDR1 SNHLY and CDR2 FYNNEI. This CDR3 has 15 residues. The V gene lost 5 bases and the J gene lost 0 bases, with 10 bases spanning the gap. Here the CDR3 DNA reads TGTGCCAGCAGTAGGGGGACTACGAACACCGGGGAGCTGTTTTTT. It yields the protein CASSRGTTNTGELFF.

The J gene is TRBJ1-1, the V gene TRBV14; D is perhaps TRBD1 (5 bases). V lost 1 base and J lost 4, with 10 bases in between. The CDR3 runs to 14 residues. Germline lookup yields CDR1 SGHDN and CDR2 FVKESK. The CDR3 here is CASSQARGGTEAFF. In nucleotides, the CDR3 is TGTGCCAGCAGCCAAGCTAGGGGTGGCACTGAAGCTTTCTTT.

The CDR3 DNA sequence: TGTGCCAGCAGCCTTAGTTCCGGGGAGCTGTTTTTT. Protein product: CASSLSSGELFF. The genes are TRBV5-4 and TRBJ2-2; no clear D. CDR1 is SGHNT, CDR2 YYREEE, per germline (reference sequence). The length of the CDR3 is 12 residues. Trimming took off 4 bases at V and 6 bases at J, with 7 bases between the two ends.

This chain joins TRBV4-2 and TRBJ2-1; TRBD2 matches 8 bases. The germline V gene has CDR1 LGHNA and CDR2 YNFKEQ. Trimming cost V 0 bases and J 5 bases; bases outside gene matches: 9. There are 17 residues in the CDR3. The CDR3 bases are TGTGCCAGCAGCCAAGATTTCACTAGCGGAGAACACAATGAGCAGTTCTTC. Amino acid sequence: CASSQDFTSGEHNEQFF.